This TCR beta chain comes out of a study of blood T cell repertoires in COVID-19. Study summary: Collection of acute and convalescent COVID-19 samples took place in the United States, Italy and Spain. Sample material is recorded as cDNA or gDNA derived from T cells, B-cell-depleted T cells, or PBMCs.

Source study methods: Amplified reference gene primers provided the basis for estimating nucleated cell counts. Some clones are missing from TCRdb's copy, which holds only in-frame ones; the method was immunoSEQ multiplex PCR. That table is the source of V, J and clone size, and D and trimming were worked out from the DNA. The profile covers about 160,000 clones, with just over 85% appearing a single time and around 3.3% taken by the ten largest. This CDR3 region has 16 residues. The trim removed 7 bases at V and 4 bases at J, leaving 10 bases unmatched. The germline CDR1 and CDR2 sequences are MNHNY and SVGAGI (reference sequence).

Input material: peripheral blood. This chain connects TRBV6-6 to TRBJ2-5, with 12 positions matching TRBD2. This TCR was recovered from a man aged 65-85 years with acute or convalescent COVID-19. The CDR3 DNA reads TGTGCCAGCACCACCGGGGGACTAGCGGGCGGAGAGACCCAGTACTTC. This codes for CASTTGGLAGGETQYF.